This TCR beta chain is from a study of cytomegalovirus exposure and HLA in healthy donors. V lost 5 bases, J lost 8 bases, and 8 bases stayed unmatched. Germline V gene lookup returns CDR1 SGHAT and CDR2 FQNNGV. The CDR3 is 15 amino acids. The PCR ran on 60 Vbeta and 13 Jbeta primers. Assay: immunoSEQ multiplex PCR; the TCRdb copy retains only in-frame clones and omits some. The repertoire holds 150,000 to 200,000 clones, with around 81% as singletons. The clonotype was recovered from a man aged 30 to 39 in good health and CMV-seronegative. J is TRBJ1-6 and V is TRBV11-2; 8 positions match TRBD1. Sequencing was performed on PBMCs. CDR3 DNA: TGTGCCAGCAGCAGCCCAGGGGGCGTCCATTCACCCCTCCACTTT. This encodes CASSSPGGVHSPLHF. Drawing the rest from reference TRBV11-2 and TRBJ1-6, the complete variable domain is EAGVAQSPRYKIIEKRQSVAFWCNPISGHATLYWYQQILGQGPKLLIQFQNNGVVDDSQLPKDRFSAERLKGVDSTLKIQPAKLEDSAVYLCASSSPGGVHSPLHFGNGTRLTVT.